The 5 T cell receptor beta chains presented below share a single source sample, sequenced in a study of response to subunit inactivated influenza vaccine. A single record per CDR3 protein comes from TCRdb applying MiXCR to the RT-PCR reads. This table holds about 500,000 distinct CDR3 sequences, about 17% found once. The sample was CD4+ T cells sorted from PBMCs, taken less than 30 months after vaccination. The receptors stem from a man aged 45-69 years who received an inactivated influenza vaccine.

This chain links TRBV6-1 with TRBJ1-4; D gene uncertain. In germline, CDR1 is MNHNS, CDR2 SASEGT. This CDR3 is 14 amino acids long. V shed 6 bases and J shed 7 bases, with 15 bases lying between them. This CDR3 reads CASRRRNRSEKLFF. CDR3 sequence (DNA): TGTGCCAGCAGGCGCCGGAACAGAAGTGAAAAACTGTTTTTT.

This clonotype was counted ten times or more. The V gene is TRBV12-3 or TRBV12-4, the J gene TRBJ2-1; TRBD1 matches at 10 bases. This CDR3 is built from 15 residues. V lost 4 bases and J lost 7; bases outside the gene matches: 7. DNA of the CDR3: TGTGCCAGCAGTTCTCCGGGACAGGGGAGTAATGAGCAGTTCTTC. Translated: CASSSPGQGSNEQFF.

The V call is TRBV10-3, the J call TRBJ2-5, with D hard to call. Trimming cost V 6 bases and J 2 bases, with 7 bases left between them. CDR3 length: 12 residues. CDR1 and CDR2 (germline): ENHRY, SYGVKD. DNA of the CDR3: TGTGCCATCAGCTCGAATCAAGAGACCCAGTACTTC. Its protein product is CAISSNQETQYF.

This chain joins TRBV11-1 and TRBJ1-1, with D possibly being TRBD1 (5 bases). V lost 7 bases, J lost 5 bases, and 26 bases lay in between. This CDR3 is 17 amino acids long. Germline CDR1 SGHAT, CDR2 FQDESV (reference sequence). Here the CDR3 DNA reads TGTGCCAGCACCCCTCGCAACACCCTAGGGAGGGGAACTGAAGCTTTCTTT. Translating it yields CASTPRNTLGRGTEAFF.

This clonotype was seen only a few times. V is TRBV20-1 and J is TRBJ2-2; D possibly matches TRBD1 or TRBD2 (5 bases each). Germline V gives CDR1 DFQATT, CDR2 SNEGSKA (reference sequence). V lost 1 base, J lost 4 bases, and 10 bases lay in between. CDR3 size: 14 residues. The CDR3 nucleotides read TGCAGTGCTAGAGGGGGGAGTTCCACCGGGGAGCTGTTTTTT. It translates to CSARGGSSTGELFF.